This TCR beta chain was sequenced for a study of PD-L1 blockade in urothelial cancer. Study overall: Administration of atezolizumab to patients began in the mid-2010s, at 1,200 mg intravenously every 3 weeks. Prior chemotherapy in patients spanned 0 to 3 regimens.

The data were produced by immunoSEQ multiplex PCR, yet TCRdb's version contains in-frame clones alone and is incomplete. This table holds some 52,000 clones, around 75% found once. The V end was cut by 2 bases, the J end by 5 bases, with 12 bases between. The germline gives CDR1 MDHEN, CDR2 SYDVKM. The CDR3 loop spans 15 amino acids. Regarding time point: pretreatment peripheral blood. The TCR was taken from a man aged 65 to 79 with urothelial cancer. This chain joins TRBV28 and TRBJ2-2; possible D gene TRBD2, 5 bases. The sequencing here drew on PBMCs, taken around atezolizumab (anti-PD-L1) treatment. CDR3 loop: CASSLEGLRTGELFF. The CDR3 bases are TGTGCCAGCAGTTTAGAGGGATTGAGGACCGGGGAGCTGTTTTTT.